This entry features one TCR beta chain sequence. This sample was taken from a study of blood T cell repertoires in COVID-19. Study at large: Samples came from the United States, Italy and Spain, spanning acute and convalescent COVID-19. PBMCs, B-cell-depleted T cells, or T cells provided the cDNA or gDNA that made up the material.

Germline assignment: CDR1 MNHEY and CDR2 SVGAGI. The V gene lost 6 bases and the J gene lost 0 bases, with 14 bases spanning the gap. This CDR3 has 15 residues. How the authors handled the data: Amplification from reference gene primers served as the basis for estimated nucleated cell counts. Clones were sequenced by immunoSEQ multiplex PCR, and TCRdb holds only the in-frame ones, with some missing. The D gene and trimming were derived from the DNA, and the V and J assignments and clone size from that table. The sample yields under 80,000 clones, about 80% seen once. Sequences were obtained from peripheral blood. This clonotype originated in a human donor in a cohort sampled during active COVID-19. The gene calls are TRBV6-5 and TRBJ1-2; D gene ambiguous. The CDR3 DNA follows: TGTGCCAGCAGAGCGACCTTTTGGGCTAACTATGGCTACACCTTC. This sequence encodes CASRATFWANYGYTF.